The 8 T cell receptor beta chains in this list originate from one sample, sequenced in a study of CD8 T cells in Susac syndrome. Random hexamers served to reverse transcribe roughly 0.45 to 1 ug RNA. Each CDR3 protein gets one entry after TCRdb re-called the immunoSEQ multiplex PCR reads with MiXCR. Of around 200,000 distinct CDR3 sequences in the sample, 92% were seen once. The sequencing sample was made of CD8+ T cells from PBMCs. These receptors came from a human donor with multiple sclerosis.

CDR3 region: CAWRWGAYWTEAFF. CDR3 nucleotide sequence: TGTGCCTGGAGATGGGGGGCCTATTGGACTGAAGCTTTCTTT. The chain joins TRBV30 to TRBJ1-1; possible D gene TRBD1, 6 bases. The CDR3 totals 14 residues. The ends were cut back, 3 bases at V and 5 bases at J, with 16 bases in the middle. CDR1 GTSNPN and CDR2 SVGIG come from the germline V gene (reference sequence).

The chain links TRBV12-5 to TRBJ1-4; D uncertain. The germline gives CDR1 LGHNT, CDR2 FRNRAP. The CDR3 loop spans 15 amino acids. Trimming removed 5 bases from V and 5 bases from J, with 15 bases in between. CDR3 bases: TGTGCTAGTGGTCCTGGCCCGGGGTTAAATGAAAAACTGTTTTTT. Residues: CASGPGPGLNEKLFF.

The V call is TRBV7-6, the J call TRBJ1-1; 9 bases are a match to TRBD1. The V and J ends lost 5 bases and 6 bases, in that order; junction bases with no gene match: 10. Germline V CDR1 and CDR2: SGHVS, FNYEAQ. The CDR3 consists of 15 residues. The CDR3 nucleotides read TGTGCCAGCAGCCTGGATACAGGGGGCTACGCTGAAGCTTTCTTT. Encoded protein: CASSLDTGGYAEAFF.

The V call is TRBV13, the J call TRBJ2-7; 7 bases map to TRBD2. The germline gives CDR1 PRHDT, CDR2 FYEKMQ (reference sequence). The junction had 6 bases not matched to a gene; V was cut back by 5 bases and J by 2 bases. The CDR3 length is 14 residues. The CDR3: CASSLGRAAYEQYF. As DNA, the CDR3 is TGTGCCAGCAGCCTTGGGAGGGCAGCCTACGAGCAGTACTTC.

The genes are TRBV27 and TRBJ1-1, with D maybe TRBD1 (5 bases). CDR3 length: 13 amino acids. The V gene lost 5 bases and the J gene lost 6 bases, with 13 bases spanning the gap. CDR1 and CDR2 from the germline V gene are MNHEY and SMNVEV (reference sequence). CDR3 in DNA: TGTGCCAGCAGTGATCAGGGTGTTTCTGAAGCTTTCTTT. Its translation is CASSDQGVSEAFF.

The chain is built from TRBV6-2 or TRBV6-3 and TRBJ1-2; D remains ambiguous. Germline CDR1 reads MNHEY; CDR2 reads SVGEGT. This CDR3 is 14 amino acids long. V gave up 4 bases and J gave up 2 bases, with 11 bases separating them. The CDR3 sequence is CASSWRGSNYGYTF. The DNA for the CDR3 is TGTGCCAGCAGTTGGAGAGGGTCGAACTATGGCTACACCTTC.

This clonotype has a single count. V and J are TRBV9 and TRBJ2-3; D not certain. Germline V gene lookup returns CDR1 SGDLS and CDR2 YYNGEE. V was shortened by 3 bases and J by 6 bases, with 14 bases between the two germline ends. CDR3 length: 14 residues. CDR3 in DNA: TGTGCCAGCAGCGCCGACGACTCCGGGGATACGCAGTATTTT. Its translation is CASSADDSGDTQYF.

V is TRBV20-1 and J is TRBJ2-1; 8 bases line up with TRBD1. The CDR3 runs to 15 residues. Germline trimming cut 5 bases from V and 5 bases from J; bases unmatched to any gene: 11. Germline-derived CDR1 and CDR2 are DFQATT and SNEGSKA (reference sequence). The CDR3 bases are TGCAGTGCTGCCTTGTACGAGACAGGGGACAATGAGCAGTTCTTC. Translating gives CSAALYETGDNEQFF.